This T cell receptor (beta chain) is drawn from a study of cytomegalovirus exposure and HLA in healthy donors listed by TCRdb under 2017. Regarding the study in general: An earlier analysis of roughly 610 of the donors reported roughly 300 Gb of sequence data and 117 million unique TCR beta sequences obtained from approximately 180 million T cells. An early release that covered about 600 HLA-typed donors contained approximately 320 gigabases of sequencing data and 80 million or so unique TCR sequences. Of the 300 to 450 genotyped donors, around 81% fell in the genetic ancestry cluster associated with self-reported Caucasian donors. The study was designed to test whether signatures of past pathogen exposure could be identified by cataloging public T cell receptors. The T cell repertoires of 666 subjects were profiled by immunosequencing and related to cytomegalovirus serostatus. In addition to the first cohort of 650 to 750 subjects, a separate validation cohort of approximately 110 different subjects was used. High-throughput TCR immunosequencing, statistical association of individual TCRs with disease status, and machine learning were combined to predict cytomegalovirus infection status. A later analysis re-examined previously published TCR beta repertoires from about 670 donors and added high-resolution HLA genotyping to investigate patterns of TCR occurrence. In the later analysis, no new phenotypic data were used to find candidate immune exposures; instead, reliance was placed on TCR beta sequences and their occurrence across donors. An earlier analysis of several hundred of the donors applied high-throughput TCR beta sequencing to assess whether each TCR beta V gene segment acted as functional or pseudogenic. Donor age, sex, ethnicity and CMV serostatus were compiled together with the repertoire data. A later genetic analysis used genome-wide SNP genotypes for about 65% of the roughly 670 donors, treating that subset as a discovery cohort. All discovery cohort repertoires had been generated using a single sequencing platform. Class I and class II HLA loci were covered by the typing at four-digit resolution. Typing coverage varied by locus: roughly 620-640 donors for A, B, C, DRB1 and DQB1; approximately 520 for DQA1; around 570 for DPA1; under 490 for DPB1. Four to six DR-DQ haplotypes were handled as single units for association and clustering, since linkage in the cohort was strong. Among some 410 genotyped donors of the cohort, an average of about 240,000 unique TCR beta nucleotide sequences were sequenced per donor, around 18% of them non-productive.

V and J are truncated by 5 bases and 6 bases respectively, leaving an intervening sequence of 20 bases. Via the germline V gene (reference sequence), CDR1 is SEHNR and CDR2 FQNEAQ. From the cysteine up to the phenylalanine, the CDR3 has a length of 16 residues. Here the CDR3 DNA is all that survives: 48 bases in frame from base 1. The receptor library was made with the immunoSEQ multiplex PCR assay. For the multiplex PCR, a mixture combining 60 forward primers for TCR Vbeta segments and 13 reverse primers for TCR Jbeta segments was used. Amplification of the CDR3 region of rearranged TCR beta genes was performed with a multiplex PCR assay on genomic DNA. The amplified TCR beta libraries were sequenced on the Illumina HiSeq System as 87-base-pair reads. Processing in the source paper ran as follows. In a later analysis, some 80 million unique TCR beta chains were counted across the 690 or so repertoires, and roughly 11 million of these chains were shared by at least two donors. A nearest-neighbor algorithm error-corrected the raw reads and collapsed the reads into unique sequences, merging closely related sequences to remove PCR and sequencing errors. Alignment of CDR3 sequences to IMGT reference sequences was used to assign V, D and J gene segments. Each retained sequence needed at least a six-nucleotide match to both a V gene segment and a J gene segment. Rearrangements were classified as productive when the CDR3 lacked stop codons and remained in frame with V and J, and all other rearrangements were classified as non-productive. CDR3 was defined according to IMGT convention as the region running from the second conserved V-encoded cysteine to the conserved J-encoded phenylalanine. In an earlier analysis of some 550 of the donors, sequences lacking an unambiguous match to a single V gene segment were excluded. An earlier analysis of under 750 of the donors called V segments functional above 56.7% productive rearrangements and segregating when the between-donor standard deviation exceeded 5%. A statistical classification framework was built to diagnose cytomegalovirus status from the catalog of TCR beta chain sequences. In a later analysis, TCR nucleotide sequences were compared against IMGT/GENE-DB human TR gene sequences so that V and J genes could be assigned. A later analysis assigned CDR3 sequences and most-parsimonious VDJ recombination scenarios with the TCRdist pipeline. A later analysis defined each TCR beta chain by its CDR3 amino acid sequence plus V-gene family, and excluded reads lacking a unique V-gene family. To address suspected cross-contamination and a sequencing artifact, a later analysis removed around 600 highly shared, low-generation-probability nucleotide sequences. In a later analysis, a clonal expansion index was calculated for each public chain from normalized within-repertoire ranks of inferred template counts. A later analysis computed generation probabilities with a VDJ recombination model fitted to out-of-frame rearrangements, and checked the results against IGoR. In a later analysis, TCR-TCR, TCR-HLA and TCR-CMV co-occurrence was scored with hypergeometric tests, and a repertoire-size bias correction was applied to TCR pairs. False discovery rates were estimated in a later analysis by permuting HLA or CMV assignments 20 times. A later analysis grouped co-occurring TCRs with DBSCAN, adding TCRdist sequence similarity when clustering within HLA-allele-positive subsets. Repertoires with fewer than 30,000 or more than 120,000 public chains were left out of co-occurrence clustering, as were a few repertoires with anomalous nucleotide sharing. The table was pulled from immuneACCESS by TCRdb, which kept in-frame rearrangements only. Such tables lose some clones; where checked, under half of the loss comes from unresolved V genes, and the rest has no known cause. That table is the source of V, J and clone size, and D and trimming were worked out from the DNA. The sample has roughly 110,000 clones on record, 82% of them singletons. Around 2.6% of the sample is held by the ten biggest clonotypes.

As to this clone: Its antigen is unknown. One base away there is no much larger clone; base qualities are not given.

The cohort comprised several hundred healthy bone marrow donors. Cohort members were all nominally healthy when sampled, although unrecorded immune exposures were likely present. The donor tested CMV seronegative, placing the donor among the roughly 340 seronegative members of the cohort. Each donor provided a peripheral blood sample, and peripheral blood mononuclear cells were used for TCR beta sequencing. Genomic DNA extraction from the blood cell samples was performed with the Qiagen DNeasy Blood Extraction Kit. The paper as a whole reports these results and caveats: In this cohort, only TCR beta chains were sequenced, and detectable features were limited by the absence of alpha or paired-chain data. The classifier was reported to diagnose cytomegalovirus status with high specificity and sensitivity in both the original cohort and the validation cohort. The only immune exposure information available for the cohort was CMV serostatus. Compared with the roughly 720-donor mean, donors in an Asian-associated ancestry cluster had fewer N-insertions in productive TCRs, according to a later genetic analysis. In a later analysis, most CMV-associated TCR beta chains were found to appear HLA-restricted, with HLA associations seemingly driven largely by CMV exposure. Because HLA typing was missing for some donors at each locus, association tests included only the typed subset. While some public TCRs were present in many individuals, most TCR sequences turned up only very rarely across donors. In an earlier analysis of around 500 of the donors, most TCR beta V segments appeared in productive rearrangements about 90% or about 30% of the time, broadly matching IMGT annotations. Sequencing depth was assumed to be roughly uniform across donors in the presence/absence analyses, though that assumption may not hold. According to a later analysis, TCR association rates differed among HLA loci, with DRB1 alleles showing the most associated TCRs and HLA-C alleles showing the fewest. In a later analysis, HLA-associated TCR beta chains showed more clonal expansion and lower generation probabilities than non-associated chains that were equally common. A further reported finding was that TCR beta sequences accurately predicted the HLA-A and HLA-B alleles for most subjects in the first cohort. In the study, 150 to 200 TCR beta chains were listed as associated with cytomegalovirus. V-gene and J-gene trimming of TCR beta chains was associated with a missense DCLRE1C variant in a later genetic analysis, and the association was replicated in an independent cohort. Because counts were too low, seventeen rarely observed V segments, including chromosome 9 orphons, were excluded from the earlier analysis of fewer than 650 of the donors. Three of the identified cytomegalovirus-associated TCR beta chains were confirmed in vitro to be specific for cytomegalovirus antigens. When HLA alleles, especially DR and DQ, strongly co-occurred, attributing TCR associations to individual alleles was difficult. Some IMGT-functional V segments, including TRBV6-2 and TRBV6-3, could not be distinguished by the 87-base-pair reads and were therefore excluded. Several of the top co-occurrence clusters appeared to be linked to parvovirus B19, influenza, CMV and Epstein-Barr virus, according to a later analysis. A later analysis associated about 17,000 TCR beta sequences with specific HLA alleles at a false discovery rate of 0.05. Linkage disequilibrium might explain the correlated functional status among segregating V segments, but an unknown experimental factor could not be excluded. It was suggested by the authors that the approach could potentially be generalized to other disease states and immunological phenotypes. A group of highly shared sequence variants was considered likely to be a technical artifact of the sequencing pipeline.

The clonotype originates from a woman between 18 and 29 years old in good health and CMV-seronegative. The sample consisted of PBMCs. The chain is made from TRBV7-9 and TRBJ2-1; a tentative D call is TRBD1 (6 bases match). The CDR3 in this case is CASSPVQGIRPNEQFF. The DNA is TGTGCCAGCAGCCCCGTCCAGGGGATCCGTCCCAATGAGCAGTTCTTC.